A selection of T cell receptor beta chains follows, all from one sample in a study of cytomegalovirus exposure and HLA in healthy donors. Profiling relied on immunoSEQ multiplex PCR, and the TCRdb table lists in-frame clones only, not all of them. Altogether about 400,000 clones are present, approximately 90% being singletons, with the ten largest covering 0.83%. Sequenced input: PBMCs. Receptor source: a woman under 30 in good health and CMV-seronegative. Both conserved end residues are trimmed from each CDR3. Clone size is not always given. Where it is, it says once, few, many or a class for expanded clones.

>TRBV7-8|once
ASSLVRGSRVETQY
>TRBV5-1|.
ASSMGANQETQY
>TRBV11-2|.
ASSSGRTQY
>TRBV27|once
ASRLDGSSYNEQF
>TRBV30|.
AWSVMSRGTEAF
>TRBV6-1|.
ASSEPGTADTIY
>TRBV5-1|.
ASSQAGTSGRASGHEQF
>TRBV7-3|few
ASSLGTVDYT
>TRBV7-6|.
ASSLGTGGEQY
>TRBV7-9|.
ASSGQGGSYEQY
>TRBV28|.
ASSLDLSGVEQF
>TRBV7-9|.
ASSLGGDTEAF